The next 8 T cell receptor beta chains were all read from a single sample in a study of response to subunit inactivated influenza vaccine. TCRdb itself ran the RT-PCR reads through MiXCR, one entry per CDR3 protein. The profile shows approximately 700,000 distinct CDR3 sequences, approximately 14% of them singletons. The sample here was PBMCs from blood, taken roughly 12 days after vaccination. Source of these receptors: a man aged 50-60 years who received an inactivated influenza vaccine.

The CDR3 sequence: CASSVDGSPGNTIYF. Here the CDR3 DNA reads TGTGCCAGCAGCGTAGATGGAAGCCCTGGAAACACCATATATTTT. This chain links TRBV9 with TRBJ1-3, with D unclear. V was clipped by 0 bases and J by 2 bases, with 9 bases between them. Looked up from germline, CDR1 is SGDLS and CDR2 is YYNGEE. The CDR3 has 15 amino acids.

This clonotype was observed many times. V gene TRBV5-5 combines with J gene TRBJ2-1; no clear D. Looked up from germline, CDR1 is SGHKS and CDR2 is YYEKEE (reference sequence). This CDR3 is 13 amino acids long. With 1 base removed from V and 5 bases from J, the gap between germline ends came to 7 bases. The CDR3 is CASSLPGNNEQFF. DNA of the CDR3: TGTGCCAGCAGCTTGCCAGGTAACAATGAGCAGTTCTTC.

The V call is TRBV7-2, the J call TRBJ2-3; the D is unclear. Per germline, CDR1 SGHTA and CDR2 FQGNSA. This CDR3 comprises 15 residues. V was cut by 5 bases and J by 2 bases, with 14 bases left in between. The CDR3, as DNA: TGTGCCAGCAGCCCCTGGCGAGTGGACACAGATACGCAGTATTTT. This sequence encodes CASSPWRVDTDTQYF.

This clonotype was seen more than once but under ten times. J is TRBJ2-7 and V is TRBV10-3, with 7 nucleotides matching TRBD2. CDR1 is ENHRY and CDR2 is SYGVKD in the germline V gene. This CDR3 has 13 amino acids. Trimming cost V 4 bases and J 4 bases; bases outside gene matches: 4. The DNA of the CDR3 is TGTGCCATCAGTGTCGGGACTAAGTACGAGCAGTACTTC. It codes for CAISVGTKYEQYF.

This clonotype has a count of ten or more. The chain couples TRBV6-1 to TRBJ2-3, with a weak D call TRBD1 (6 bases). The CDR3 sequence is 14 residues long. V lost 3 bases and J 2 bases, leaving 9 bases between the germline ends. The V gene's germline CDR1 is MNHNS and CDR2 SASEGT. The CDR3 bases are TGTGCCAGCAGTGACCGGGACAACACAGATACGCAGTATTTT. Amino acid sequence: CASSDRDNTDTQYF.

Details on this clonotype: This may be a read error: a much more frequent sequence differs by one nucleotide. This chain uses TRBV7-7 with TRBJ1-4; D ambiguous. Germline V CDR1 and CDR2: SSHAT, FNYEAQ (reference sequence). This CDR3 contains 12 residues. The CDR3 is CASSFYLEKLFF. The CDR3 DNA is TGTGCTAGCAGCTTCTATCTTGAAAAACTGTTTTTT. Drawing the rest from reference TRBV7-7 and TRBJ1-4, the complete variable domain is GAGVSQSPRYKVTKRGQDVTLRCDPISSHATLYWYQQALGQGPEFLTYFNYEAQPDKSGLPSDRFSAERPEGSISTLTIQRTEQRDSAMYRCASSFYLEKLFFGSGTQLSVL.

In this sample, this clonotype turned up a few times. The V and J genes are TRBV6-1 and TRBJ1-2; D remains unclear. Trimming took 6 bases from V and 4 from J, leaving 12 bases between them. CDR1 is MNHNS, CDR2 SASEGT, per germline. The CDR3 contains 13 residues. CDR3 in DNA: TGTGCCAGCAGACGCACAGATGCCTATGGCTACACCTTC. Protein product: CASRRTDAYGYTF.

The V and J genes are TRBV11-3 and TRBJ2-5; 7 nucleotides agree with TRBD1. Per germline, CDR1 SGHNT and CDR2 YENEEA. V dropped 5 bases and J dropped 5; count of bases not matched to a gene: 11. CDR3 size: 15 residues. The CDR3 loop is CASSRVQGGRETQYF. The CDR3 DNA is TGTGCCAGCAGCAGGGTCCAAGGGGGCCGCGAGACCCAGTACTTC.